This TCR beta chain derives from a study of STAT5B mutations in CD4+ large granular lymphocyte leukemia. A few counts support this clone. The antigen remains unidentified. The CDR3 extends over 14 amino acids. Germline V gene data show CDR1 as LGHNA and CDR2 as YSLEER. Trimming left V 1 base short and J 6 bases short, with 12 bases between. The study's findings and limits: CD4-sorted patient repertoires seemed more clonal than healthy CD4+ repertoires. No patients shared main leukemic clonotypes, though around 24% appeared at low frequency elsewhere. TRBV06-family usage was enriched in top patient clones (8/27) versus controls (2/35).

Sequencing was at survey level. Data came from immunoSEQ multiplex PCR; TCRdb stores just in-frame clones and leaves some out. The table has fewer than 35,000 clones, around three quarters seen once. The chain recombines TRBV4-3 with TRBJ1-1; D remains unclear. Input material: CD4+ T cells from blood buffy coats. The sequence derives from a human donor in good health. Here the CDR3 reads CASSQVVRESEAFF. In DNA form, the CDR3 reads TGCGCCAGCAGCCAAGTCGTGCGGGAATCTGAAGCTTTCTTT.